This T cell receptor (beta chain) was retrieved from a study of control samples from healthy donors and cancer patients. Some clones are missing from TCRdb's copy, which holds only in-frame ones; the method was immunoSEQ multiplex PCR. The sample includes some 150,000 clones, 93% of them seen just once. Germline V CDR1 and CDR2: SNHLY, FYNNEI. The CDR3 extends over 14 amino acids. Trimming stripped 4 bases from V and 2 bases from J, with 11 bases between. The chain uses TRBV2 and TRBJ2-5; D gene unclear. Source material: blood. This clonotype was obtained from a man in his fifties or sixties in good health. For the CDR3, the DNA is TGTGCCAGCAGTGTGAGGTTAGCACAAGAGACCCAGTACTTC. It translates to CASSVRLAQETQYF. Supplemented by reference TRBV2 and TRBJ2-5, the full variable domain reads EPEVTQTPSHQVTQMGQEVILRCVPISNHLYFYWYRQILGQKVEFLVSFYNNEISEKSEIFDDQFSVERPDGSNFTLKIRSTKLEDSAMYFCASSVRLAQETQYFGPGTRLLVL.